What follows describes a single T cell receptor (beta chain). What it recognizes is unknown. This sample was included in a study of CXCR3-negative and CXCR3-positive naive CD8 T cells. Notes on the study in general: TRB CDR3 properties served as the basis for inferring TCR strength, and surface CD5 was comparable between naive subsets.

Triplicate sorts, 300,000 cells apiece, were made for each CD8+ T cell subset. Libraries were UMI-labeled 5' RACE TRB cDNA. TCRdb reprocessed the 5' RACE reads and keeps a single row for each CDR3 protein, giving no DNA. This sample's table has around 40,000 distinct CDR3 sequences. Germline loops: CDR1 MDHEN, CDR2 SYDVKM. This CDR3 has 15 amino acids. The chain has TRBV28 and TRBJ1-5; the TCRdb D gene call, TRBD1, has no DNA to confirm it. The clonotype originates from a human donor in good health. Some clones in this sample may be carry-over from other donors' samples. The sample taken for sequencing was memory CD8+ T cells from blood. The CDR3 sequence: CASNGDTGVGQPQHF.